The 5 T cell receptor beta chains presented below share a single source sample, sequenced in a study of T-cell memory formation after mild COVID-19. TCRdb processed the 5' RACE reads anew with MiXCR; each CDR3 protein has one entry. The table shows roughly 160,000 distinct CDR3 sequences, with about an eighth occurring only once. The material sequenced was PBMCs or a T cell subset sorted from them (not recorded which). The origin of the receptors is a man younger than 35 who had mild COVID-19 (a few samples of this study predate the infection). Cell type and time point are not known.

The chain carries TRBV20-1 and TRBJ2-1; D gene ambiguous. Deletions cut 3 bases from V and 8 bases from J, with 8 bases between. This CDR3 spans 11 amino acids. CDR1 and CDR2 from the germline V gene are DFQATT and SNEGSKA (reference sequence). CDR3 sequence reads: CSASFVHEQFF. In DNA form, the CDR3 reads TGCAGTGCTAGTTTTGTCCATGAGCAGTTCTTC.

Note on this clonotype: A much larger clonotype is one base distant, so this may be a read error. The chain employs TRBV7-2 and TRBJ1-5; D uncertain. Germline CDR1 and CDR2: SGHTA and FQGNSA. CDR3 length: 13 amino acids. Between the trimmed V and J ends, which lost 5 bases and 8 bases, there was a span of 13 bases. DNA for the CDR3: TGTGCCAGCAGCCCACAACGAAATAAGCCCCAGCATTTT. The encoded protein is CASSPQRNKPQHF.

V and J are TRBV24-1 and TRBJ2-3; 12 bases fit TRBD2. This CDR3 has 14 residues. Germline loops: CDR1 KGHDR, CDR2 SFDVKD. The V gene end was trimmed by 2 bases and the J gene end by 12 bases; junction bases not matched to a gene: 5. CDR3 bases: TGTGCCACCAGTGATTATGGACTAGCGGGGCTACAGTATTTT. It is translated as CATSDYGLAGLQYF.

The J gene is TRBJ1-4, the V gene TRBV20-1; 7 nucleotides match TRBD1. This CDR3 has 14 residues. Trimming cost V 0 bases and J 8 bases; bases outside gene matches: 6. CDR1 and CDR2 from the germline V gene are DFQATT and SNEGSKA (reference sequence). This chain's CDR3 is CSARDAGGVEKLFF. In DNA form, the CDR3 reads TGCAGTGCTAGAGATGCAGGGGGAGTGGAAAAACTGTTTTTT.

The chain recombines TRBV7-2 with TRBJ2-3; D may be TRBD1 (5 bases). CDR1 SGHTA and CDR2 FQGNSA come from the germline V gene. The V gene lost 7 bases and the J gene lost 0 bases, with 14 bases spanning the gap. This CDR3 has 15 residues. For the CDR3, the DNA is TGTGCCAGCACCATTGACAGCCTCAGCACAGATACGCAGTATTTT. Its translation is CASTIDSLSTDTQYF.